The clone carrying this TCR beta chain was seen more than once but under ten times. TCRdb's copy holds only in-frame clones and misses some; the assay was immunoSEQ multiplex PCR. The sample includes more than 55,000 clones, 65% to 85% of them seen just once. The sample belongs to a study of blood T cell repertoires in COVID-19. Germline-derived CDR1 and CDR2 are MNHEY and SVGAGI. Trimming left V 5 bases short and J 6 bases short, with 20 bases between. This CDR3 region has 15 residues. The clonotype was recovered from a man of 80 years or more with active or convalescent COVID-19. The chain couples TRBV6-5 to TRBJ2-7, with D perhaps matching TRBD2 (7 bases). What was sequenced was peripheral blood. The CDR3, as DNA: TGTGCCAGCAGTAGCGGGACATACGACAAAGGCGAGCAGTACTTC. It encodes CASSSGTYDKGEQYF.